The clone carrying this T cell receptor (beta chain) was recorded once. Per germline, CDR1 MGHRA and CDR2 YSYEKL. J was trimmed by 0 bases and V by 0 bases; bases with no gene match: 2. This CDR3 region has 16 residues. The source of the sample is a study of blood T cell repertoires in COVID-19. Overall study: Acute and convalescent COVID-19 samples came from the United States, Italy and Spain. Sources were T cells, B-cell-depleted T cells, or PBMCs; the material itself was cDNA or gDNA.

TCRdb's copy holds only in-frame clones and misses some; the assay was immunoSEQ multiplex PCR. The sample lists 45,000 to 65,000 clones, 90% occurring once. The clonotype comes from a man aged 50 or older with acute or convalescent COVID-19. This sequence joins TRBV4-1 and TRBJ2-7; 10 nucleotides agree with TRBD2. The sequencing input was peripheral blood. The DNA of the CDR3 is TGCGCCAGCAGCCAAGAGGGGACTAGCGCCTCCTACGAGCAGTACTTC. Translated: CASSQEGTSASYEQYF.